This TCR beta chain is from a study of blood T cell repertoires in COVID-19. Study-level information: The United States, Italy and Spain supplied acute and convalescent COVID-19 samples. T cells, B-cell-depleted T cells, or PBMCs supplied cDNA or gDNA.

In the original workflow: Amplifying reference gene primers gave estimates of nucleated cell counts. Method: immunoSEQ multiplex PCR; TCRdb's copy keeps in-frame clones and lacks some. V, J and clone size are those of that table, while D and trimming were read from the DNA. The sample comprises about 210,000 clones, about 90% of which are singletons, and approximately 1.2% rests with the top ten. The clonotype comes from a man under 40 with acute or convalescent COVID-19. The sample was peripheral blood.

This CDR3 is CASRAGVSGNTIYF. The CDR3 bases are TGTGCCAGCAGGGCCGGGGTCTCTGGAAACACCATATATTTT. This chain joins TRBV9 and TRBJ1-3; no definite D call. This CDR3 is built from 14 residues. The germline CDR1 and CDR2 sequences are SGDLS and YYNGEE. Trimming removed 5 bases from V and 0 bases from J, with 9 bases in between.